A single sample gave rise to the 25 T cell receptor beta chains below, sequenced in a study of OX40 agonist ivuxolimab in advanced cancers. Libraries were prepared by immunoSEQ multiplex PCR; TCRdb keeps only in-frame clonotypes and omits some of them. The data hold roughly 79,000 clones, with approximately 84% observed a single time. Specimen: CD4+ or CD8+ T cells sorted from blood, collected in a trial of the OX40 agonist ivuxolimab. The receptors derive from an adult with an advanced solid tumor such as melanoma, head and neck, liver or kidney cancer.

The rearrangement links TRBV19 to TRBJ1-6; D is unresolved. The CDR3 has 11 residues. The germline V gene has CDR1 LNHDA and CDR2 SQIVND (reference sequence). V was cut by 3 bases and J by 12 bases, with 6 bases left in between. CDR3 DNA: TGTGCCAGTAGTATTGACGGACCCCTCCACTTT. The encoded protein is CASSIDGPLHF.

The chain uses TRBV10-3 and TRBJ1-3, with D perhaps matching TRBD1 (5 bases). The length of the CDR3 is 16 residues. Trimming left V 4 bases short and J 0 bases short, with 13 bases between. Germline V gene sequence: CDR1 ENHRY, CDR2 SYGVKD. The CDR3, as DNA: TGTGCCATCAGTGCCGCCTCGGGGCGCTCTGGAAACACCATATATTTT. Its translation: CAISAASGRSGNTIYF.

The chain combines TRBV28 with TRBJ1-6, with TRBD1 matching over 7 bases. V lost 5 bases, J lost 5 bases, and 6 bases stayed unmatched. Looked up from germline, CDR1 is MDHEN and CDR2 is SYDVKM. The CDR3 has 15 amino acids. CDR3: CASSLIDRDNSPLHF. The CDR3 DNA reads TGTGCCAGCAGTCTTATTGACAGGGATAATTCACCCCTCCACTTT. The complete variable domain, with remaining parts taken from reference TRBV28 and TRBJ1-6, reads DVKVTQSSRYLVKRTGEKVFLECVQDMDHENMFWYRQDPGLGLRLIYFSYDVKMKEKGDIPEGYSVSREKKERFSLILESASTNQTSMYLCASSLIDRDNSPLHFGNGTRLTVT.

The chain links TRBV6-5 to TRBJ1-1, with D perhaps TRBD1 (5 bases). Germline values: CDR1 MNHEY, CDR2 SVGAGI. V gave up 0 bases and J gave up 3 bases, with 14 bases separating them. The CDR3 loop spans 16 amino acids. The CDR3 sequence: CASSYSAGWADTEAFF. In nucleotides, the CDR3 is TGTGCCAGCAGTTACTCGGCAGGGTGGGCCGACACTGAAGCTTTCTTT.

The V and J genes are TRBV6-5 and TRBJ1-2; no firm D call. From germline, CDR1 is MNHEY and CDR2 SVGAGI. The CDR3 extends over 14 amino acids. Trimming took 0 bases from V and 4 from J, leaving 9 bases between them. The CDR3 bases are TGTGCCAGCAGTTACTCCCAAGAGGTCTATGGCTACACCTTC. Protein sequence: CASSYSQEVYGYTF.

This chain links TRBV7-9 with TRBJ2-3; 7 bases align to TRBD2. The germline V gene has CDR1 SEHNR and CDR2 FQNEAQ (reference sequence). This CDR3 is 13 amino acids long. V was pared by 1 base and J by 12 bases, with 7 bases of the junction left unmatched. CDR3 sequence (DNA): TGTGCCAGCAGCTTAGGGACTAGTCAACCCCAGTATTTT. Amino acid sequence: CASSLGTSQPQYF.

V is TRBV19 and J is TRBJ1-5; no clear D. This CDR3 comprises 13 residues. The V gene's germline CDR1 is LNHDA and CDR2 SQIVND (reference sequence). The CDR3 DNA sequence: TGTGCTACCGCCCGGGATAGCAATCAGCCCCAGCATTTT. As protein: CATARDSNQPQHF. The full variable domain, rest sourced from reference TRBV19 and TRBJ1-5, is DGGITQSPKYLFRKEGQNVTLSCEQNLNHDAMYWYRQDPGQGLRLIYYSQIVNDFQKGDIAEGYSVSREKKESFPLTVTSAQKNPTAFYLCATARDSNQPQHFGDGTRLSIL.

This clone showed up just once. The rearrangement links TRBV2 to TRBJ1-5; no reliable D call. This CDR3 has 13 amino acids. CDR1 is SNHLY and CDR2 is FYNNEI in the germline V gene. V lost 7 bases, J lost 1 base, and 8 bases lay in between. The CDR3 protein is CASNSGSNQPQHF. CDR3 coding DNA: TGTGCCAGCAACTCTGGAAGCAATCAGCCCCAGCATTTT.

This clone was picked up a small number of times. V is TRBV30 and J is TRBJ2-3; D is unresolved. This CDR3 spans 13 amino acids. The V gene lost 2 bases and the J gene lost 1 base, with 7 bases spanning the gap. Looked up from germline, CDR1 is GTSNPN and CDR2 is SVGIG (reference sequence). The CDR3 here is CAWSNFRTDTQYF. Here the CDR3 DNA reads TGTGCCTGGAGTAACTTCCGCACAGATACGCAGTATTTT.

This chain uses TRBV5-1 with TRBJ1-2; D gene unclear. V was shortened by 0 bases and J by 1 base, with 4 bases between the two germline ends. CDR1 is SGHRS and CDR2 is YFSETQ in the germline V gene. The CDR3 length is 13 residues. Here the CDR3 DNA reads TGCGCCAGCAGCTTGGGAAGTAACTATGGCTACACCTTC. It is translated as CASSLGSNYGYTF.

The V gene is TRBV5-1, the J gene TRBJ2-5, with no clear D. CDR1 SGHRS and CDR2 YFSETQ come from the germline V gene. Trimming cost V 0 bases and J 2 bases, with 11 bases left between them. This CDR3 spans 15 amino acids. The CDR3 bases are TGCGCCAGCAGCTTGGGACCAGGAACGCAAGAGACCCAGTACTTC. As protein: CASSLGPGTQETQYF.

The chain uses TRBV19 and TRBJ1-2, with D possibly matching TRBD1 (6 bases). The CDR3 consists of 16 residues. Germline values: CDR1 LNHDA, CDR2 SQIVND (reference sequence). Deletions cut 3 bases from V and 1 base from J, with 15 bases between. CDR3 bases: TGTGCCAGTAGTATCGTACAGGGAACTCTTAACTATGGCTACACCTTC. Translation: CASSIVQGTLNYGYTF.

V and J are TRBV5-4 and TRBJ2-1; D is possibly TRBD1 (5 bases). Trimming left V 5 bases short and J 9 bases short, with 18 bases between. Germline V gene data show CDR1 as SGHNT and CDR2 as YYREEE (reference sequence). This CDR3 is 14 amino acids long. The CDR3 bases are TGTGCCAGCAGGACAGACTTAGCCGCGGTTGAGCAGTTCTTC. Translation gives CASRTDLAAVEQFF. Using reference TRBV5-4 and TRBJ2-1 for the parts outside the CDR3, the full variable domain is ETGVTQSPTHLIKTRGQQVTLRCSSQSGHNTVSWYQQALGQGPQFIFQYYREEENGRGNFPPRFSGLQFPNYSSELNVNALELDDSALYLCASRTDLAAVEQFFGPGTRLTVL.

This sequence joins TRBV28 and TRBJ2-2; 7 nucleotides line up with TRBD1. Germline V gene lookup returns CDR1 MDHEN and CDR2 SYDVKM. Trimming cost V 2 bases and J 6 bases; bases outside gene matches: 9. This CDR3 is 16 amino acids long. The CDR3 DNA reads TGTGCCAGCAGTTTAACAGGGACAGCATTCTCCGGGGAGCTGTTTTTT. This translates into CASSLTGTAFSGELFF.

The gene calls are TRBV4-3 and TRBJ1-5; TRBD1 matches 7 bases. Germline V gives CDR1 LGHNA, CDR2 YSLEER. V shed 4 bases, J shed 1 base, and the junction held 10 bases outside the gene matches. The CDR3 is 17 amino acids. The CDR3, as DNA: TGCGCCAGCAGCCCCGAGACAGGGAAGGGGAGCAATCAGCCCCAGCATTTT. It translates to CASSPETGKGSNQPQHF.

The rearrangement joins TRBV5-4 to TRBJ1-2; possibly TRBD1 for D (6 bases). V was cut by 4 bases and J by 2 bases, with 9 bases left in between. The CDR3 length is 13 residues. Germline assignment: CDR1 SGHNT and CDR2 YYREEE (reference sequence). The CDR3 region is CASSLDRNYGYTF. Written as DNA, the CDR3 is TGTGCCAGCAGCCTAGACAGGAACTATGGCTACACCTTC.

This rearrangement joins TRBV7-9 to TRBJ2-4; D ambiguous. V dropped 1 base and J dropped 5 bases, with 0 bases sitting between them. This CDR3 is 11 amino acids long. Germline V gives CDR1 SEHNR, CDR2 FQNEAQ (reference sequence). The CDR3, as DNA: TGTGCCAGCAGCTTAGAAAACATTCAGTACTTC. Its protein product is CASSLENIQYF.

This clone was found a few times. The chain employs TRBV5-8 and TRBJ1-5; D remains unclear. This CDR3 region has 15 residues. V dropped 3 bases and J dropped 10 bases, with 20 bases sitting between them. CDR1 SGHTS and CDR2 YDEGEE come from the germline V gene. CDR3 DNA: TGTGCCAGCAGCTCTGTTTCAGGTCAATTCAAACCCCAGCATTTT. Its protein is CASSSVSGQFKPQHF.

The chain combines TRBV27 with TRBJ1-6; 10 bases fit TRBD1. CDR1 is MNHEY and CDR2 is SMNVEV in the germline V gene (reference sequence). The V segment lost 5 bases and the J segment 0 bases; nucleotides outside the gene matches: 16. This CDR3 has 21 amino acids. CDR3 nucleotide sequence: TGTGCCAGCAGTATCCGACACCGTGGGACAGGGGAGGGCTCCTATAATTCACCCCTCCACTTT. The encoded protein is CASSIRHRGTGEGSYNSPLHF.

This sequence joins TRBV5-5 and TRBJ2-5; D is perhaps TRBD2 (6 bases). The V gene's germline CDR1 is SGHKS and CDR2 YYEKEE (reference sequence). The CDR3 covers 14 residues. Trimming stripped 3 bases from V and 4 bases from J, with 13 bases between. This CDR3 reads CASSSPFGGETQYF. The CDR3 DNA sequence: TGTGCCAGCAGCTCACCCTTCGGGGGAGAGACCCAGTACTTC.

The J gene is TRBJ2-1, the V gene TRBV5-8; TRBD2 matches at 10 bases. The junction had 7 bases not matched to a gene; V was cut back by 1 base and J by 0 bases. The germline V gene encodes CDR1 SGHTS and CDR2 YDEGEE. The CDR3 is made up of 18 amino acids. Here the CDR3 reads CASSLKRGGASSYNEQFF. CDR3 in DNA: TGTGCCAGCAGCTTGAAGCGGGGGGGCGCTAGCTCCTACAATGAGCAGTTCTTC. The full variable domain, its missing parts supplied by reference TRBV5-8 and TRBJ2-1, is EAGVTQSPTHLIKTRGQQATLRCSPISGHTSVYWYQQALGLGLQFLLWYDEGEERNRGNFPPRFSGRQFPNYSSELNVNALELEDSALYLCASSLKRGGASSYNEQFFGPGTRLTVL.

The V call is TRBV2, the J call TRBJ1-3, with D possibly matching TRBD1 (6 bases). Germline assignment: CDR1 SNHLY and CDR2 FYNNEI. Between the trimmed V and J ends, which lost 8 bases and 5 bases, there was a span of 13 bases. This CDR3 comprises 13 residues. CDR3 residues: CASQTGERNTIYF. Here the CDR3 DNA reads TGTGCCAGCCAGACAGGAGAGCGAAACACCATATATTTT.

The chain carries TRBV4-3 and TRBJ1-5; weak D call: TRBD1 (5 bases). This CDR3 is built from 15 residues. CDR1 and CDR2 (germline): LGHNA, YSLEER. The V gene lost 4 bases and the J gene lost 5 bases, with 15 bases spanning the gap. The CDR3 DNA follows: TGCGCCAGCAGCCTCTGGAGGGGCGCGGATCAGCCCCAGCATTTT. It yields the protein CASSLWRGADQPQHF.

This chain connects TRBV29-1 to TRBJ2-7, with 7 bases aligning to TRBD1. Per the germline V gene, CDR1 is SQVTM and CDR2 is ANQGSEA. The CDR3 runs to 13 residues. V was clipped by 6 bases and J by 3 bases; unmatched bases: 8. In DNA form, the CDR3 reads TGCAGCGTGAGGGACAGTCCCCGCTACGAGCAGTACTTC. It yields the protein CSVRDSPRYEQYF.

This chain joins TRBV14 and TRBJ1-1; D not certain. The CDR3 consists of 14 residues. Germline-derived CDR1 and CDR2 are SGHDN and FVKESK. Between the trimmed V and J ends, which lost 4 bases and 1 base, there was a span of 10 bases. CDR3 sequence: CASSRRTSNTEAFF. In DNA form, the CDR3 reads TGTGCCAGCAGCCGCCGGACTTCGAACACTGAAGCTTTCTTT. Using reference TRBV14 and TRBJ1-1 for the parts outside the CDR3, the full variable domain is EAGVTQFPSHSVIEKGQTVTLRCDPISGHDNLYWYRRVMGKEIKFLLHFVKESKQDESGMPNNRFLAERTGGTYSTLKVQPAELEDSGVYFCASSRRTSNTEAFFGQGTRLTVV.